These 3 T cell receptor beta chains were sequenced from one sample in a study of cytomegalovirus exposure and HLA in healthy donors. Clones were sequenced by immunoSEQ multiplex PCR, and TCRdb holds only the in-frame ones, with some missing. The sample consists of about 73,000 clones, over 85% of them appearing once. Sequencing input: PBMCs. The receptors come from a woman aged 18-30 years in good health and CMV-seropositive.

CDR3 region: CASQTEGYQETQYF. CDR3 nucleotides: TGTGCCAGTCAGACGGAGGGGTACCAAGAGACCCAGTACTTC. The rearrangement links TRBV5-4 to TRBJ2-5, with D possibly matching TRBD2 (6 bases). The V gene lost 8 bases and the J gene lost 0 bases, with 14 bases spanning the gap. Germline CDR1 SGHNT, CDR2 YYREEE (reference sequence). This CDR3 has 14 amino acids.

The V call is TRBV6-1, the J call TRBJ1-1, with 7 bases matching TRBD1. The CDR3 extends over 14 amino acids. The germline V gene encodes CDR1 MNHNS and CDR2 SASEGT. The V gene end was trimmed by 7 bases and the J gene end by 4 bases; junction bases not matched to a gene: 9. The CDR3 spells CASILGQLITEAFF. CDR3 DNA: TGTGCCAGCATACTGGGACAGCTGATCACTGAAGCTTTCTTT.

The chain uses TRBV4-2 and TRBJ2-7, with D unresolved. The CDR3 extends over 16 amino acids. The V and J ends lost 0 bases and 0 bases respectively, with 12 bases between them. Germline values: CDR1 LGHNA, CDR2 YNFKEQ. The CDR3 DNA reads as TGTGCCAGCAGCCAAGAAACGGGTGCGGCCTCCTACGAGCAGTACTTC. Its protein product is CASSQETGAASYEQYF.